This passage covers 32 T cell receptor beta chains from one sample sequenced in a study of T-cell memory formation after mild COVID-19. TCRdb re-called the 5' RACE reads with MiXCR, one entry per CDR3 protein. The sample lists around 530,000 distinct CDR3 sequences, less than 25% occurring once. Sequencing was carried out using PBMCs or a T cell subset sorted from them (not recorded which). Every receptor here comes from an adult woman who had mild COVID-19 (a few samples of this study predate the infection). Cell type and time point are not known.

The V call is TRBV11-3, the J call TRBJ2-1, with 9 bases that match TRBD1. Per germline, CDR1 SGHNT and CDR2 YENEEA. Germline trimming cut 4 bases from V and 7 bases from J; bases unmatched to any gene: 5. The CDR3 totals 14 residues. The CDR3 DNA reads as TGTGCCAGCAGCTCGAGACAGGGGGTGAATGAGCAGTTCTTC. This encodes CASSSRQGVNEQFF.

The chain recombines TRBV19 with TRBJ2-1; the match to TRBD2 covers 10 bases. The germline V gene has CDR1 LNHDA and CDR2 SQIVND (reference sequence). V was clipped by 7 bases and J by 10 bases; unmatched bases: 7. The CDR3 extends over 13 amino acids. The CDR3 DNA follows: TGTGCCAGTAAAAGGACTAGCGGCAACGAGCAGTTCTTC. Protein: CASKRTSGNEQFF.

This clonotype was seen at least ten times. CDR3 nucleotide sequence: TGTGCCAGCAGCCAACAGGGGCCTATTACTGAAGCTTTCTTT. Translation: CASSQQGPITEAFF. The chain links TRBV12-3 or TRBV12-4 to TRBJ1-1, with 7 nucleotides matching TRBD1. Trimming at V came to 6 bases and at J to 5 bases, leaving 9 bases not matched to a gene. The CDR3 is 14 amino acids.

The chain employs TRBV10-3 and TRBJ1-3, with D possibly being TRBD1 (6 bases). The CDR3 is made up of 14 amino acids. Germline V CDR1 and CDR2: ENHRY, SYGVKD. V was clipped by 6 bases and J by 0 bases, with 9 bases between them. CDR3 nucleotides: TGTGCCATCAGGGGACATTCCTCTGGAAACACCATATATTTT. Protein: CAIRGHSSGNTIYF.

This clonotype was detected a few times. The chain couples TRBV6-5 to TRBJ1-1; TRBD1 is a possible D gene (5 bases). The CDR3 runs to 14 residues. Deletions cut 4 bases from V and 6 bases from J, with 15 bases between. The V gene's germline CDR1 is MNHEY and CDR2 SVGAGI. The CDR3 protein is CASSWDRNWAEAFF. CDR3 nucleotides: TGTGCCAGCAGTTGGGACCGAAATTGGGCTGAAGCTTTCTTT.

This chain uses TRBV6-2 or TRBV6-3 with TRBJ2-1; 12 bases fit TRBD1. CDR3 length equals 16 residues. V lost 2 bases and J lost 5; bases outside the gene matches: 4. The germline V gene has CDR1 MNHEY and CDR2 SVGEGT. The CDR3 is CASSYAGQGAHNEQFF. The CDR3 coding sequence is TGTGCCAGCAGTTACGCGGGACAGGGGGCACACAATGAGCAGTTCTTC.

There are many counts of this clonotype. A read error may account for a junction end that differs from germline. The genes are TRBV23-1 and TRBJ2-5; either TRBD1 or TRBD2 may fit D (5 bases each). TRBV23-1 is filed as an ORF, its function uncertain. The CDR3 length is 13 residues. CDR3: CASSPGKGRGRNF. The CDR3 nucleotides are TGCGCCAGCAGCCCGGGGAAAGGAAGGGGTCGAAACTTC.

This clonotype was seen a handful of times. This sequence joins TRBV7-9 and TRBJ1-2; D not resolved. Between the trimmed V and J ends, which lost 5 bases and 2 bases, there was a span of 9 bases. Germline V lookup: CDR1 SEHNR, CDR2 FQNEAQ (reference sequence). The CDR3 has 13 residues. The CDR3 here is CASSNTENYGYTF. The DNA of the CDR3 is TGTGCCAGCAGCAATACAGAGAACTATGGCTACACCTTC. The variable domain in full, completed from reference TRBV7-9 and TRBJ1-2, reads DTGVSQNPRHKITKRGQNVTFRCDPISEHNRLYWYRQTLGQGPEFLTYFQNEAQLEKSRLLSDRFSAERPKGSFSTLEIQRTEQGDSAMYLCASSNTENYGYTFGSGTRLTVV.

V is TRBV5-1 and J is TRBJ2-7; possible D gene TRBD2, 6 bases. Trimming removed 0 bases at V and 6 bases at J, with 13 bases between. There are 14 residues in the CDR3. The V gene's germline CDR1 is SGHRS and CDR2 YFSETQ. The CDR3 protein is CASSLERAGGEQYF. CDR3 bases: TGCGCCAGCAGCTTGGAGAGGGCCGGGGGCGAGCAGTACTTC.

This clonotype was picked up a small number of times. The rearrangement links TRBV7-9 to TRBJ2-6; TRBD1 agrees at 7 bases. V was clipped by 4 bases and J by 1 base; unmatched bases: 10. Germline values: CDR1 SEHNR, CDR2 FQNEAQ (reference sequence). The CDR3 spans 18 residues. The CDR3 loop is CASSSPGQNSSGANVLTF. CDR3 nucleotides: TGTGCCAGCAGCTCTCCGGGACAGAACTCTTCTGGGGCCAACGTCCTGACTTTC.

The CDR3 bases are TGTGCCATCAGTACAATCGGGACTAGCGGGATACATACGCAGTATTTT. Translation: CAISTIGTSGIHTQYF. The chain uses TRBV10-3 and TRBJ2-3; 13 bases are a match to TRBD2. The CDR3 runs 16 residues. With 5 bases clipped from V and 7 bases from J, the junction kept 9 bases outside the gene matches. Germline V gene data show CDR1 as ENHRY and CDR2 as SYGVKD.

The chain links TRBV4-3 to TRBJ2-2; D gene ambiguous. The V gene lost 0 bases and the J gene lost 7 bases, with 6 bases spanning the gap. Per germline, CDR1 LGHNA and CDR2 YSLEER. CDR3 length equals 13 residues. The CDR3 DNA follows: TGCGCCAGCAGCCAAGATTTACTCGGGGAGCTGTTTTTT. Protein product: CASSQDLLGELFF.

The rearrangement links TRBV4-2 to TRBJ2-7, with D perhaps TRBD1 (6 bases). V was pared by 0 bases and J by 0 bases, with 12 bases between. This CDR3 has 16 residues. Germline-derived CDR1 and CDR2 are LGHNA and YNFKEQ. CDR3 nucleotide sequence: TGTGCCAGCAGCCAAGATGCCGGGACACTCTCCTACGAGCAGTACTTC. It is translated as CASSQDAGTLSYEQYF.

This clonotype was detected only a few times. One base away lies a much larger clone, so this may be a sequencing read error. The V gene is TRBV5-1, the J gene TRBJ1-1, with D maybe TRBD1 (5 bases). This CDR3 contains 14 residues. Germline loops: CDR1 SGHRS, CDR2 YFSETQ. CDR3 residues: CASSLVRENTEDFF. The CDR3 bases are TGCGCCAGCAGCTTGGTCAGGGAAAACACTGAAGATTTCTTT.

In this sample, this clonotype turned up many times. The CDR3 region is CASSYSAGGFGNTEAFF. Here the CDR3 DNA reads TGTGCCAGCAGTTACTCGGCCGGGGGCTTTGGGAACACTGAAGCTTTCTTT. The chain carries TRBV6-5 and TRBJ1-1, with D possibly matching TRBD1 (6 bases). Trimming cost V 0 bases and J 1 base, with 15 bases left between them. Germline CDR1 MNHEY, CDR2 SVGAGI. CDR3 size: 17 residues.

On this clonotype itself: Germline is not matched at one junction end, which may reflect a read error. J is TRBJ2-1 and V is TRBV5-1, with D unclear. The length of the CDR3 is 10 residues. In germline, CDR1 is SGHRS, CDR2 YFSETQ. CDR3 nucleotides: TGCGCCAGCAGCTCGAATCACTGGGTCTTC. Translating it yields CASSSNHWVF.

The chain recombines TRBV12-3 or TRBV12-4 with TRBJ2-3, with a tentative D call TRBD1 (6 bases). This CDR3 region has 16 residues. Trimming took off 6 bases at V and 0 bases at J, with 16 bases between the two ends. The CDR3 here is CASSPDRIFSTDTQYF. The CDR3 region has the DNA TGTGCCAGCAGCCCAGACAGGATCTTTAGCACAGATACGCAGTATTTT.

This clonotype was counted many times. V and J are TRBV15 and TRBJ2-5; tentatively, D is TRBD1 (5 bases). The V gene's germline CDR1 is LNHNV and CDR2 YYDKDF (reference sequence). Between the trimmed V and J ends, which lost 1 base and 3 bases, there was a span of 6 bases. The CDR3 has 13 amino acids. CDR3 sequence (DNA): TGTGCCACCAGCAGAGGACAGAAAGAGACCCAGTACTTC. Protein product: CATSRGQKETQYF.

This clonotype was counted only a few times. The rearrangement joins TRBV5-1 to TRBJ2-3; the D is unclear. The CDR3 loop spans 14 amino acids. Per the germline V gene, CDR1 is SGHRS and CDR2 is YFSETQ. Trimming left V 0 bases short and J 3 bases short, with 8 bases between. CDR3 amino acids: CASSLVPTTDTQYF. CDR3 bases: TGCGCCAGCAGCTTGGTCCCTACAACAGATACGCAGTATTTT.

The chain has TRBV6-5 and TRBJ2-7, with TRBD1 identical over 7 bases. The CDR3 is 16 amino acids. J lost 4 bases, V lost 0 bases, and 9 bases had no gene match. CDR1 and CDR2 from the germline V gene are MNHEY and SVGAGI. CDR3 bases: TGTGCCAGCAGTTACTCTATCCGGGACAGCCTTTACGAGCAGTACTTC. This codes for CASSYSIRDSLYEQYF.

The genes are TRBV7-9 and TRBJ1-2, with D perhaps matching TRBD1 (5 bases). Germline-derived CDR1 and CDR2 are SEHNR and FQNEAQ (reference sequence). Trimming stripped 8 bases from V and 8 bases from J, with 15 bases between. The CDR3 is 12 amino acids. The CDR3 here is CASRGRYGGYTF. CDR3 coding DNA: TGTGCCAGCCGGGGGAGGTACGGAGGCTACACCTTC.

CDR3 sequence (DNA): TGTGCCACCAGTGAAACAGGGGGCAGCACCGGGGAGCTGTTTTTT. Protein sequence: CATSETGGSTGELFF. The rearrangement uses TRBV24-1 and TRBJ2-2; 9 bases map to TRBD1. The CDR3 consists of 15 residues. CDR1 and CDR2 from the germline V gene are KGHDR and SFDVKD. Losses at the gene ends were 4 bases for V and 4 bases for J; bases not matched to a gene: 3.

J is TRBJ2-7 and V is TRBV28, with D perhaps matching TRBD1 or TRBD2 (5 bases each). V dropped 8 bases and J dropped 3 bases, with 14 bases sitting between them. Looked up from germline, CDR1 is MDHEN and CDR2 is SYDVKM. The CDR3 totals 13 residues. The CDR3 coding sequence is TGTGCCAGCGGGAGAGAAACAGGCTACGAGCAGTACTTC. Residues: CASGRETGYEQYF.

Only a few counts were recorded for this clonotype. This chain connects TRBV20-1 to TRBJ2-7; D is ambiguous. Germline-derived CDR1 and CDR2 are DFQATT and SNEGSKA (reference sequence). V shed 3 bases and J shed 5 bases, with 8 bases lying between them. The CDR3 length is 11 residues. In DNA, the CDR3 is TGCAGTGCTAGGGCCAGGAACGAGCAGTACTTC. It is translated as CSARARNEQYF.

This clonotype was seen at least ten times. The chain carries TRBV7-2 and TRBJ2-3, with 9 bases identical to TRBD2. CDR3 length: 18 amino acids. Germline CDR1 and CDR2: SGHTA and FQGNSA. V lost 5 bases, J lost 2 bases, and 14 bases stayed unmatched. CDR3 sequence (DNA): TGTGCCAGCAGCCCGAATTCGGTAGCGGGAGCCTCCACAGATACGCAGTATTTT. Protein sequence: CASSPNSVAGASTDTQYF.

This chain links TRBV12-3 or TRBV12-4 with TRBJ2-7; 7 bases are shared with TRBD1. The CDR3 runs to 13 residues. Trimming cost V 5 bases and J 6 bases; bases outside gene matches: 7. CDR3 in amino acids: CASSGTVPSEQYF. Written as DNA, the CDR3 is TGTGCCAGCAGTGGGACAGTTCCTTCCGAGCAGTACTTC.

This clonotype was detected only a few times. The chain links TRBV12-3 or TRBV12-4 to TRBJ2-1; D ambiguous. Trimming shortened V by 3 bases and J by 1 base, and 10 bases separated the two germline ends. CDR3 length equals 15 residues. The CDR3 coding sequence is TGTGCCAGCAGTTTGGGGATTTGGTCCTACAATGAGCAGTTCTTC. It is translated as CASSLGIWSYNEQFF.

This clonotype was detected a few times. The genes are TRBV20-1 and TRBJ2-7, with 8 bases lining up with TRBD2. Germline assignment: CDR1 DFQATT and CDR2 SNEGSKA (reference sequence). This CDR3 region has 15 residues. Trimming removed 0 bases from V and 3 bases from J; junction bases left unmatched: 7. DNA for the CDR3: TGCAGTGCTAGAGATAAGACTAGCGCGCACTACGAGCAGTACTTC. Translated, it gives CSARDKTSAHYEQYF.

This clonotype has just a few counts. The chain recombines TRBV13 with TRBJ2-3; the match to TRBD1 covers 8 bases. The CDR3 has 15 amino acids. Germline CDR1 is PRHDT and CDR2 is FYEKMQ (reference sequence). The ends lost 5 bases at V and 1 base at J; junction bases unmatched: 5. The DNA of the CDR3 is TGTGCCAGCAGCAGCAGGGGGCAGGGCACAGATACGCAGTATTTT. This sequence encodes CASSSRGQGTDTQYF.

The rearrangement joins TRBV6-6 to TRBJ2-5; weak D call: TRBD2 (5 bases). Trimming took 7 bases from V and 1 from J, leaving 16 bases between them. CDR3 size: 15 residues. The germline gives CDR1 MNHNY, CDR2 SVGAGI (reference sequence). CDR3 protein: CASTDVGEPQETQYF. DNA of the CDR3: TGTGCCAGCACCGACGTCGGGGAGCCCCAAGAGACCCAGTACTTC.

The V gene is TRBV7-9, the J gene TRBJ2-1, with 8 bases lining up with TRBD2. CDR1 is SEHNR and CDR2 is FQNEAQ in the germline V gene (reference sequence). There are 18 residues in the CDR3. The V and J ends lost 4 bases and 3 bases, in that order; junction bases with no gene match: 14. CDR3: CASSSDGTRGRVYNEQFF. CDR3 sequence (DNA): TGTGCCAGCAGCTCCGACGGGACTAGGGGACGAGTCTACAATGAGCAGTTCTTC.

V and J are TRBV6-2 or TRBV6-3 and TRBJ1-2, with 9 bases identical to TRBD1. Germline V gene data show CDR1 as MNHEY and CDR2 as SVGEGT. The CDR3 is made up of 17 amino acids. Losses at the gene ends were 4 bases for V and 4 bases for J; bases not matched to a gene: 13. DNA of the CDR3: TGTGCCAGCAGTTCGGACAGGGGAAGAAATCGGGGCTATGGCTACACCTTC. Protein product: CASSSDRGRNRGYGYTF.